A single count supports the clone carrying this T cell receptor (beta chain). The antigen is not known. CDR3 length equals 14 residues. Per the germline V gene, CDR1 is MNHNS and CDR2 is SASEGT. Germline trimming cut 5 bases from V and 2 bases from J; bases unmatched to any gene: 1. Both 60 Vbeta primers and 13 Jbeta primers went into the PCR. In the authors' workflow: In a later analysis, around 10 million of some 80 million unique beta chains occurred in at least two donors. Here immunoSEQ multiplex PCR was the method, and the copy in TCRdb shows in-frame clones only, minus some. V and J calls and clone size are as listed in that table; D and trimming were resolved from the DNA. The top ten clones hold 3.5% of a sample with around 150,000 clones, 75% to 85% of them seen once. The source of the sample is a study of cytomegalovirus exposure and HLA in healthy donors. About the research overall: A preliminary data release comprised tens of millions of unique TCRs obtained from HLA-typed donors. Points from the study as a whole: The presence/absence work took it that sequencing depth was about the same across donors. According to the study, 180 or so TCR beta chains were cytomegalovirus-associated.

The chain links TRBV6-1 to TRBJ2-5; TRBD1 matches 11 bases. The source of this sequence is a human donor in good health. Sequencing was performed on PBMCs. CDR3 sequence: CASSRDRGQETQYF. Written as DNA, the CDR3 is TGTGCCAGCAGTAGGGACAGGGGGCAAGAGACCCAGTACTTC.